This T cell receptor (beta chain) was obtained from a study of early T cells in non-severe SARS-CoV-2 infection. Across the whole study: Bulk RNA from unsorted whole blood was sequenced; chains were unpaired. Overall study results and limits: Reliance on VDJdb matching favored anti-spike CD8 responses; private and CD4 specificities were missed.

Tagging with unique molecular identifiers was applied to individual cDNA molecules. One entry per CDR3 protein, called by TCRdb with MiXCR from the 5' RACE reads. The data hold just over 80,000 distinct CDR3 sequences, with roughly an eighth observed a single time. Germline CDR1 and CDR2: DFQATT and SNEGSKA (reference sequence). The V gene end was trimmed by 3 bases and the J gene end by 3 bases; junction bases not matched to a gene: 7. The CDR3 loop spans 14 amino acids. This clonotype was seen ten or more times. Its matching antigen is unknown. Sequencing was performed on whole blood. This TCR was recovered from an adult who was a healthcare worker with PCR-confirmed SARS-CoV-2 infection or an uninfected control (not recorded which). V usage is TRBV20-1 and J usage is TRBJ2-7; 8 nucleotides align to TRBD1. CDR3 amino acids: CSARGTGDIYEQYF. The CDR3 DNA sequence: TGCAGTGCTAGGGGGACAGGTGACATCTACGAGCAGTACTTC.